Listed below are T cell receptor beta chains from one sample, sequenced in a study of CD8+ T cells in alopecia areata. The method was immunoSEQ multiplex PCR; TCRdb's version includes in-frame clones alone and lacks a portion of them. The repertoire includes about 190,000 clones, 60% of them detected once, and about 0.69% sits in the top ten. Sequenced here: CD4+ T cells sorted from blood, sampled at week 4, from a patient treated with tofacitinib. The receptors were gathered from a human donor with alopecia areata. The CDR3 runs from the conserved cysteine through the conserved F or W.

TRBJ2-5 TRBV7-9 CASSFGYRQETQYF
TRBJ2-3 TRBV2 CASSLGGLTDTQYF
TRBJ1-1 TRBV10-3 CAISRQGNTEAFF
TRBJ2-1 TRBV18 CASSPPVGSYNEQFF
TRBJ1-1 TRBV18 CASSPPSGVRTEAFF
TRBJ2-5 TRBV30 CAWSGRETQYF
TRBJ2-5 TRBV4-2 CASSQGWEVEETQYF
TRBJ2-1 TRBV25-1 CASSGGNEQFF
TRBJ1-2 TRBV30 CAWSAGHTPYGYTF
TRBJ1-1 TRBV29-1 CSVPGNTEAFF
TRBJ2-7 TRBV28 CASSLGLAGREQYF
TRBJ2-6 TRBV5-1 CASSSPGQEHTNVLTF
TRBJ2-3 TRBV30 CAWSSGASDTQYF
TRBJ2-7 TRBV23-1 CASSQSSGTGSYEQYF
TRBJ2-1 TRBV2 CATGMAEQFF
TRBJ2-3 TRBV25-1 CASSNSRGSGTDTQYF
TRBJ1-2 TRBV27 CASSFFPEDYGYTF
TRBJ2-1 TRBV6-6 CASSFPGSTNNEQFF
TRBJ2-5 TRBV11-2 CASSFRVVETQYF
TRBJ2-7 TRBV5-1 CASSTGLAGGTYEQYF
TRBJ2-5 TRBV20-1 CSARIGQTQYF
TRBJ2-2 TRBV6-5 CASSLLGPGELFF
TRBJ1-1 TRBV30 CAWSVTGRMNTEAFF
TRBJ1-5 TRBV7-9 CASSYPRGAIDQPQHF
TRBJ2-1 TRBV30 CAWSAPEFKLAGSYEQFF
TRBJ2-5 TRBV29-1 CSAYYGGETQYF
TRBJ2-3 TRBV5-1 CASSLDSNTQYF
TRBJ1-1 TRBV5-1 CASSYTGTGGFRTEAFF
TRBJ2-7 TRBV10-3 CAISRDSAYEQYF
TRBJ2-3 TRBV7-3 CASSLQGSTDTQYF
TRBJ1-5 TRBV15 CATSNYGSNQPQHF
TRBJ1-5 TRBV7-6 CASSPTDRGPGQPQHF
TRBJ2-6 TRBV25-1 CASTLRGSVGGANVLTF
TRBJ2-5 TRBV19 CASSSRGQETQYF
TRBJ1-2 TRBV25-1 CASSESGIGYTF
TRBJ2-7 TRBV5-1 CASSSRRLLRVYEQYF
TRBJ2-1 TRBV25-1 CASSEISSYNEQFF
TRBJ1-1 TRBV30 CAWSVKGGTEAFF
TRBJ2-2 TRBV6-6 CASSSQLNTGELFF
TRBJ2-2 TRBV27 CASSFRGPGGELFF
TRBJ1-2 TRBV29-1 CSADRGGYGYTF
TRBJ2-1 TRBV6-5 CASSFLNEQFF
TRBJ2-7 TRBV5-1 CASRRPPDHEQYF
TRBJ1-2 TRBV2 CASSPPRESNYGYTF
TRBJ1-4 TRBV27 CASSWQVREKLFF
TRBJ2-1 TRBV23-1 CASSRPTGQGRGGTSGVSYNEQFF
TRBJ2-1 TRBV6-5 CASSGSGTVFNEQFF
TRBJ2-2 TRBV11-3 CASSPSGGQGMAGELFF
TRBJ2-1 TRBV29-1 CSGGLEQFF
TRBJ2-5 TRBV5-6 CASRTSGTLRAQYF
TRBJ2-4 TRBV29-1 CSVVGPGLAGGPNIQYF